The T cell receptor (beta chain) under discussion was sequenced for a study of cytomegalovirus exposure and HLA in healthy donors. Turning to the study itself: A preliminary data release comprised tens of millions of unique TCRs obtained from HLA-typed donors. Study outcomes and limitations: Presence/absence comparisons presumed near-even sequencing depth among donors. It was reported that the classifier diagnosed cytomegalovirus status with high specificity and sensitivity in both the original and validation cohorts.

In the PCR, 60 Vbeta and 13 Jbeta primers were used. The protocol was immunoSEQ multiplex PCR, while the TCRdb copy is restricted to in-frame clones and leaves out a portion. This sample has about 33,000 clones, with around 53% found just once. The germline V gene encodes CDR1 ENHRY and CDR2 SYGVKD. V lost 0 bases, J lost 4 bases, and 12 bases lay in between. The CDR3 runs to 15 residues. Of note for this clone: Its antigen remains unidentified.

Every donor was a healthy person donating bone marrow. The rearrangement joins TRBV10-3 to TRBJ1-2; a weak D match, TRBD1 (5 bases). The sequenced sample consisted of PBMCs. This TCR was sampled from a woman in her 40s in good health and CMV-seropositive. CDR3 bases: TGTGCCATCAGTGAGTCAACGGGGGGGGTCTATGGCTACACCTTC. This translates into CAISESTGGVYGYTF.